What follows are 8 T cell receptor beta chains derived from one specimen sequenced in a study of PD-L1 blockade in urothelial cancer. Described time point: pretreatment peripheral blood. Only in-frame clones appear in the TCRdb table, and some are missing; sequencing was by immunoSEQ multiplex PCR. The sample shows 60,000 to 75,000 clones, 75% to 90% of them seen only once. The sequenced sample was PBMCs, obtained around atezolizumab (anti-PD-L1) treatment. These receptors came from a man aged 60-69 years with urothelial cancer.

The chain links TRBV9 to TRBJ2-7; D gene uncertain. This CDR3 spans 15 amino acids. CDR1 and CDR2 from the germline V gene are SGDLS and YYNGEE. V lost 0 bases, J lost 1 base, and 11 bases lay in between. The CDR3 nucleotides read TGTGCCAGCAGCGTAGGCCAGGCACCATCCTACGAGCAGTACTTC. It yields the protein CASSVGQAPSYEQYF.

V gene TRBV7-9 combines with J gene TRBJ2-3; 8 bases are a match to TRBD2. V lost 4 bases and J lost 10; bases outside the gene matches: 19. This CDR3 spans 17 amino acids. CDR1 is SEHNR and CDR2 is FQNEAQ in the germline V gene (reference sequence). Written as DNA, the CDR3 is TGTGCCAGCAGCTCTCGGGTAGGGACTAGGACCCTTTCGGCGCAGTATTTT. Encoded protein: CASSSRVGTRTLSAQYF.

The chain is built from TRBV5-4 and TRBJ2-5; D is undetermined. The CDR3 loop spans 15 amino acids. V was trimmed by 0 bases and J by 5 bases, leaving 14 bases between them. Germline CDR1 SGHNT, CDR2 YYREEE (reference sequence). The CDR3 DNA reads TGTGCCAGCAGCTTGGCCGTTGGGCTCCGTGAGACCCAGTACTTC. It encodes CASSLAVGLRETQYF.

V and J are TRBV5-5 and TRBJ2-7; tentative D call: TRBD1 (5 bases). The CDR3 sequence is 14 residues long. The V gene lost 4 bases and the J gene lost 5 bases, with 16 bases spanning the gap. CDR1 and CDR2 (germline): SGHKS, YYEKEE (reference sequence). The CDR3 sequence is CASSRLVGEHEQYF. In DNA form, the CDR3 reads TGTGCCAGCAGCAGACTTGTAGGGGAACACGAGCAGTACTTC. The complete variable domain, with remaining parts taken from reference TRBV5-5 and TRBJ2-7, reads DAGVTQSPTHLIKTRGQQVTLRCSPISGHKSVSWYQQVLGQGPQFIFQYYEKEERGRGNFPDRFSARQFPNYSSELNVNALLLGDSALYLCASSRLVGEHEQYFGPGTRLTVT.

The chain couples TRBV7-8 to TRBJ1-2, with 7 bases fitting TRBD1. Germline V gives CDR1 SGHVS, CDR2 FQNEAQ. The ends lost 5 bases at V and 5 bases at J; junction bases unmatched: 11. This CDR3 has 15 residues. The chain's CDR3 is CASSPLGGTDYGYTF. The CDR3, as DNA: TGTGCCAGCAGCCCCCTCGGTGGGACAGATTATGGCTACACCTTC.

Points on this clone: Other DNA sequences in this sample translate to the same CDR3. V is TRBV10-3 and J is TRBJ2-7, with TRBD2 matching over 7 bases. V gave up 6 bases and J gave up 0 bases; unmatched junction bases: 11. There are 16 residues in the CDR3. Germline CDR1 reads ENHRY; CDR2 reads SYGVKD. In DNA, the CDR3 is TGTGCCATCAGGGAGGGGCCGGGGGAGGGCTCCTACGAGCAGTACTTC. Its translation: CAIREGPGEGSYEQYF.

J is TRBJ2-7 and V is TRBV10-1, with D uncertain. Germline CDR1 WNHNN, CDR2 SYGVQD (reference sequence). The ends were cut back, 8 bases at V and 1 base at J, with 9 bases in the middle. There are 12 residues in the CDR3. The CDR3 DNA reads as TGCGCCAGCGGCAGTTCATCCTACGAGCAGTACTTC. Translated, it gives CASGSSSYEQYF.

The chain uses TRBV10-1 and TRBJ2-3, with a possible D match to TRBD2 (6 bases). V was clipped by 3 bases and J by 6 bases, with 16 bases between them. The CDR3 totals 15 residues. From germline, CDR1 is WNHNN and CDR2 SYGVQD (reference sequence). In nucleotides, the CDR3 is TGCGCCAGCAGTGATGCAGCGGGTCTTAGGGATACGCAGTATTTT. Its protein is CASSDAAGLRDTQYF.